This T cell receptor (beta chain) stems from a study of EBV T-cell therapy then PD-1 blockade in nasopharyngeal carcinoma. Concerning this clone: The antigen is unknown.

This sample's treatment: AdE1-LMPpoly-expanded autologous EBV-specific T-cell therapy followed by anti-PD-1 nivolumab. Assay: immunoSEQ multiplex PCR; the TCRdb copy retains only in-frame clones and omits some. In the table there are under 20,000 clones, less than 90% of which are singletons. Trimming took 3 bases from V and 5 from J, leaving 10 bases between them. CDR3 length: 14 residues. Germline CDR1 reads SNHLY; CDR2 reads FYNNEI. This rearrangement joins TRBV2 to TRBJ1-4; D not resolved. This receptor was identified in a man in his forties with nasopharyngeal carcinoma. Sequencing used CD8+ T cells from blood, obtained between days 25 and 35 from a patient whose treatment included autologous EBV-specific T cells and nivolumab. CDR3 amino acids: CASSDPGINEKLFF. The CDR3 nucleotides read TGTGCCAGCAGTGATCCGGGGATAAATGAAAAACTGTTTTTT.